This T cell receptor beta chain originates from a study of blood T cells in healthy people across ages. This CDR3 spans 13 amino acids. V was cut by 2 bases and J by 4 bases, with 7 bases left in between. Germline CDR1 and CDR2: LGHDT and YNNKEL (reference sequence). Combining a sample-barcoded 5' primer with a J-beta primer mix, a second PCR ran for about 6 to 12 cycles. TCRdb recomputed calls from the 5' RACE reads with MiXCR, one row per CDR3 protein. The top ten hold roughly 3.9% of the sample, which has 550,000 to 750,000 distinct CDR3 sequences, 20% to 25% seen once. Only a few counts were recorded for this clonotype. Samples each had at least 5 micrograms of total RNA extracted.

Sequenced input: blood. This clonotype was obtained from a man aged 65 to 85 in good health. This sequence joins TRBV3-1 and TRBJ2-3; D is ambiguous. The CDR3 coding sequence is TGTGCCAGCAGCCAATCCCTAGCAGATACGCAGTATTTT. It translates to CASSQSLADTQYF.